These 18 T cell receptor beta chains were all obtained from the same sample, sequenced in a study of blood T cell repertoires in COVID-19. The table came from immunoSEQ multiplex PCR; TCRdb's copy has only in-frame clones and leaves some out. The sample gives approximately 90,000 clones, 65% to 85% of which show up once; more than 20% is in the top ten. Input material: peripheral blood. These receptors all come from a man older than 75 with active or convalescent COVID-19.

This clone occurred once. The J gene is TRBJ1-6, the V gene TRBV5-8; TRBD1 agrees at 8 bases. This CDR3 has 13 amino acids. Germline V gives CDR1 SGHTS, CDR2 YDEGEE. The J segment lost 17 bases and the V segment lost 2 bases, leaving 9 bases of the junction unmatched. As DNA, the CDR3 is TGTGCCAGCAGCTTCGATAACAGGGGGTGGGTCCACTTT. Its protein product is CASSFDNRGWVHF. Full variable domain (missing parts from reference TRBV5-8 and TRBJ1-6): EAGVTQSPTHLIKTRGQQATLRCSPISGHTSVYWYQQALGLGLQFLLWYDEGEERNRGNFPPRFSGRQFPNYSSELNVNALELEDSALYLCASSFDNRGWVHFGNGTRLTVT.

This sequence joins TRBV2 and TRBJ2-1; tentative D call: TRBD2 (5 bases). The germline V gene has CDR1 SNHLY and CDR2 FYNNEI. CDR3 length: 13 amino acids. V lost 8 bases, J lost 1 base, and 9 bases lay in between. The CDR3 DNA reads as TGTGCCAGCGCGGGTCAATCCTACAATGAGCAGTTCTTC. Translation: CASAGQSYNEQFF.

The V call is TRBV18, the J call TRBJ1-6; weak D call: TRBD1 (5 bases). Trimming took off 4 bases at V and 0 bases at J, with 19 bases between the two ends. This CDR3 has 19 residues. Germline assignment: CDR1 KGHSH and CDR2 LQKENI. This CDR3 reads CASSQQRPTDSSYNSPLHF. In nucleotides, the CDR3 is TGTGCCAGCTCACAACAACGCCCAACTGACAGCTCCTATAATTCACCCCTCCACTTT.

The V gene is TRBV7-9, the J gene TRBJ2-7; 9 bases fit TRBD1. Trimming removed 3 bases from V and 7 bases from J; junction bases left unmatched: 7. The germline V gene has CDR1 SEHNR and CDR2 FQNEAQ (reference sequence). The CDR3 length is 14 residues. The CDR3 DNA is TGTGCCAGCAGCTTCCGGGACAGGGTGGGTGAGCAGTACTTC. As protein: CASSFRDRVGEQYF.

V is TRBV19 and J is TRBJ2-3, with 9 bases identical to TRBD2. The junction had 3 bases not matched to a gene; V was cut back by 3 bases and J by 5 bases. The CDR3 sequence is 14 residues long. Germline-derived CDR1 and CDR2 are LNHDA and SQIVND (reference sequence). This CDR3 reads CASSIRRGGDTQYF. CDR3 sequence (DNA): TGTGCCAGTAGTATCCGGCGGGGGGGAGATACGCAGTATTTT. The full variable domain, completed using reference TRBV19 and TRBJ2-3, is DGGITQSPKYLFRKEGQNVTLSCEQNLNHDAMYWYRQDPGQGLRLIYYSQIVNDFQKGDIAEGYSVSREKKESFPLTVTSAQKNPTAFYLCASSIRRGGDTQYFGPGTRLTVL.

The J gene is TRBJ2-5, the V gene TRBV6-5; 9 bases map to TRBD2. The CDR3 is made up of 15 amino acids. Per germline, CDR1 MNHEY and CDR2 SVGAGI. Trimming removed 6 bases from V and 6 bases from J; junction bases left unmatched: 11. This CDR3 reads CASSPGRGGRQTQYF. As DNA, the CDR3 is TGTGCCAGCAGCCCCGGGCGGGGGGGCCGTCAGACCCAGTACTTC.

The DNA for the CDR3 is TGTGCCAGCAGCTTCACACAGGGTAGGGGCTACGAGCAGTACTTC. The encoded protein is CASSFTQGRGYEQYF. The chain recombines TRBV5-6 with TRBJ2-7; a possible D gene is TRBD1 (6 bases). CDR1 SGHDT and CDR2 YYEEEE come from the germline V gene. The V end was cut by 2 bases, the J end by 3 bases, with 15 bases between. The CDR3 contains 15 residues.

The J gene is TRBJ1-1, the V gene TRBV3-1 (or the pseudogene TRBV3-2), with unresolved D. The germline V gene has CDR1 LGHDT and CDR2 YNNKEL (reference sequence). Trimming shortened V by 1 base and J by 4 bases, and 10 bases separated the two germline ends. The CDR3 runs to 14 residues. CDR3 region: CASSQAGSFTEAFF. The CDR3 DNA follows: TGTGCCAGCAGCCAAGCCGGTAGTTTCACTGAAGCTTTCTTT.

The V gene is TRBV6-5, the J gene TRBJ2-7; 7 nucleotides match TRBD2. V shed 2 bases and J 3 bases; nucleotides not matched to a gene: 7. CDR1 and CDR2 (germline): MNHEY, SVGAGI. The CDR3 covers 15 residues. The DNA of the CDR3 is TGTGCCAGCAGTTACGGAGCGGGGCTCTTCTACGAGCAGTACTTC. It translates to CASSYGAGLFYEQYF.

This clone was seen more than once but under ten times. V usage is TRBV19 and J usage is TRBJ2-2; 12 positions agree with TRBD1. CDR3 length: 16 amino acids. Trimming at V came to 5 bases and at J to 6 bases, leaving 7 bases not matched to a gene. The germline V gene encodes CDR1 LNHDA and CDR2 SQIVND (reference sequence). The CDR3 is CASSQGQGAVAGELFF. CDR3 nucleotide sequence: TGTGCCAGTAGTCAGGGACAGGGGGCGGTAGCCGGGGAGCTGTTTTTT.

V usage is TRBV19 and J usage is TRBJ1-4; D unclear. This CDR3 has 13 residues. Trimming removed 5 bases from V and 5 bases from J, with 9 bases in between. Germline V gene lookup returns CDR1 LNHDA and CDR2 SQIVND (reference sequence). The CDR3 protein is CASSRQENEKLFF. The CDR3 DNA is TGTGCCAGTAGTCGGCAGGAAAATGAAAAACTGTTTTTT.

CDR3 in amino acids: CASSLSGQVTYEQYF. The CDR3 DNA follows: TGTGCCAGCAGCTTATCGGGACAGGTAACCTACGAGCAGTACTTC. This chain links TRBV7-2 with TRBJ2-7; 8 bases match TRBD1. CDR3 size: 15 residues. Germline CDR1 and CDR2: SGHTA and FQGNSA. The trim removed 2 bases at V and 2 bases at J, leaving 5 bases unmatched.

The gene calls are TRBV7-7 and TRBJ2-7, with 9 bases identical to TRBD2. V shed 4 bases and J 4 bases; nucleotides not matched to a gene: 5. CDR3 size: 14 residues. Germline V lookup: CDR1 SSHAT, CDR2 FNYEAQ (reference sequence). CDR3 coding DNA: TGTGCCAGCAGCTCGTCAGCGGGGGGTTACGAGCAGTACTTC. This translates into CASSSSAGGYEQYF. The full variable domain, with the rest looked up from reference TRBV7-7 and TRBJ2-7, is GAGVSQSPRYKVTKRGQDVTLRCDPISSHATLYWYQQALGQGPEFLTYFNYEAQPDKSGLPSDRFSAERPEGSISTLTIQRTEQRDSAMYRCASSSSAGGYEQYFGPGTRLTVT.

The V call is TRBV6-1, the J call TRBJ2-7; no firm D call. This CDR3 comprises 15 residues. V gave up 3 bases and J gave up 3 bases, with 15 bases separating them. CDR1 is MNHNS and CDR2 is SASEGT in the germline V gene. The CDR3 DNA reads TGTGCCAGCAGTGATGCTCTATCACCAATCTACGAGCAGTACTTC. Its protein product is CASSDALSPIYEQYF.

With respect to this clone: Compared with germline, one end of the junction differs, possibly owing to a read error. V usage is TRBV12-5 and J usage is TRBJ1-2; a weak D match, TRBD1 (6 bases). The CDR3 covers 15 residues. Germline V gene sequence: CDR1 LGHNT, CDR2 FRNRAP. CDR3 residues: CASGLAQTGVDPLSF. CDR3 nucleotides: TGTGCTAGTGGTCTGGCCCAGACAGGAGTCGATCCCCTCTCCTTC.

V and J are TRBV19 and TRBJ2-1; TRBD1 matches at 8 bases. The CDR3 has 15 residues. The junction had 3 bases not matched to a gene; V was cut back by 3 bases and J by 2 bases. Germline CDR1 LNHDA, CDR2 SQIVND (reference sequence). CDR3 sequence reads: CASSIDRGPYNEQFF. The CDR3, as DNA: TGTGCCAGTAGTATTGACAGGGGTCCCTACAATGAGCAGTTCTTC.

This rearrangement joins TRBV5-1 to TRBJ1-2; D is unresolved. The CDR3 consists of 13 residues. Trimming stripped 0 bases from V and 5 bases from J, with 8 bases between. Germline V CDR1 and CDR2: SGHRS, YFSETQ. CDR3 DNA sequence: TGCGCCAGCAGCTTGGAGGAGGGATATGGCTACACCTTC. Its protein is CASSLEEGYGYTF.

The V gene is TRBV28, the J gene TRBJ1-1; D remains ambiguous. Germline lookup yields CDR1 MDHEN and CDR2 SYDVKM. Between the trimmed V and J ends, which lost 4 bases and 3 bases, there was a span of 15 bases. This CDR3 is built from 15 residues. The CDR3 sequence is CASSSGGRSHTEAFF. CDR3 coding DNA: TGTGCCAGCAGTTCGGGTGGGAGGTCTCACACTGAAGCTTTCTTT. The whole variable domain, remainder taken from reference TRBV28 and TRBJ1-1, is DVKVTQSSRYLVKRTGEKVFLECVQDMDHENMFWYRQDPGLGLRLIYFSYDVKMKEKGDIPEGYSVSREKKERFSLILESASTNQTSMYLCASSSGGRSHTEAFFGQGTRLTVV.